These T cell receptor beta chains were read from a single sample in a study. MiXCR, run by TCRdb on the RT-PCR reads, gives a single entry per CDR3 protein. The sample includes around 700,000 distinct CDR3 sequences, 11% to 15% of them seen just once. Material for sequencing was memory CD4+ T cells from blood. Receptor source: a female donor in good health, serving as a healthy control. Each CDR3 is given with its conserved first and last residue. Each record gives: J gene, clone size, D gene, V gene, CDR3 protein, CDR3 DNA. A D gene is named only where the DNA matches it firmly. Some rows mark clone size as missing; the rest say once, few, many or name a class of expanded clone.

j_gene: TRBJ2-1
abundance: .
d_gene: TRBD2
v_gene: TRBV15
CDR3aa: CATSRAGTSGEQFF
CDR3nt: TGTGCCACCAGCAGAGCCGGGACTAGCGGTGAGCAGTTCTTC

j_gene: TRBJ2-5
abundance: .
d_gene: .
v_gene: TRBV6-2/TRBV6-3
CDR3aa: CASSAPGAPETQYF
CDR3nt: TGTGCCAGCAGTGCTCCAGGGGCCCCAGAGACCCAGTACTTC

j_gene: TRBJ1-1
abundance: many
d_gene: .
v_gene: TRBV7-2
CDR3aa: CASSLTHMNTEAFF
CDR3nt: TGTGCCAGCAGCCTGACACATATGAACACTGAAGCTTTCTTT

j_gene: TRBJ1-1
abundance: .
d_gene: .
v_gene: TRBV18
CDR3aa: CASSPTGGRLNTEAFF
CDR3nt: TGTGCCAGCTCACCCACCGGCGGACGCCTGAACACTGAAGCTTTCTTT

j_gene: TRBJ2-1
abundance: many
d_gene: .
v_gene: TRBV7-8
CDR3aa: CASTPPRRESEQFF
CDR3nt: TGTGCCAGCACACCGCCCCGGAGGGAGAGTGAGCAGTTCTTC

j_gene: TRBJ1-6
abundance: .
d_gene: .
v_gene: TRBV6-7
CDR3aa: CASSYCGKNNSPLHF
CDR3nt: TGTGCCAGCAGTTACTGCGGGAAAAATAATTCACCCCTCCACTTT

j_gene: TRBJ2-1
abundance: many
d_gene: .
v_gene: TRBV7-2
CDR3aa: CASSPDRRSDEQFF
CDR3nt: TGTGCCAGCAGCCCCGACAGGAGGTCCGATGAGCAGTTCTTC

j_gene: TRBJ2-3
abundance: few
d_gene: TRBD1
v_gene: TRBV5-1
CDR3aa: CASSSDRVGTDTQYF
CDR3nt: TGCGCCAGCAGCTCAGACAGGGTAGGCACAGATACGCAGTATTTT

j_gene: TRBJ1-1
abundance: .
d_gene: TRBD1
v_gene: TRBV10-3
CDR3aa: CAISKTGVNTEAFF
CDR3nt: TGTGCCATCAGTAAGACAGGGGTGAACACTGAAGCTTTCTTT

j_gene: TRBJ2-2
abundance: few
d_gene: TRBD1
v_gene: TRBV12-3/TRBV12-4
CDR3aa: CASSYRGTGELFF
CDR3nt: TGTGCCAGCAGTTACAGGGGAACCGGGGAGCTGTTTTTT

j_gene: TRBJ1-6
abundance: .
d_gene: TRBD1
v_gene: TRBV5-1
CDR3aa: CASSRDTGQGGSPLHF
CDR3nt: TGCGCCAGCAGCCGGGACACAGGACAGGGGGGTTCACCCCTCCACTTT

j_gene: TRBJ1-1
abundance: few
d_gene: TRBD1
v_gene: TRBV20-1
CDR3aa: CSAPFRDRNTEAFF
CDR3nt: TGCAGTGCACCATTCCGGGACAGGAACACTGAAGCTTTCTTT

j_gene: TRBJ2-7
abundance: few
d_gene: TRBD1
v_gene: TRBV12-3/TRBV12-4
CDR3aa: CASRRRDRREQYF
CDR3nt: TGTGCCAGCAGGCGCCGGGACAGAAGAGAGCAGTACTTC

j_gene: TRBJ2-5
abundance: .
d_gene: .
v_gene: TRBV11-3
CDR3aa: CASSKQAALQETQYF
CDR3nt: TGTGCCAGCAGCAAACAAGCGGCACTCCAAGAGACCCAGTACTTC

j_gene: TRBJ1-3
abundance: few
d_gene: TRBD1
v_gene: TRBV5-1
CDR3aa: CASSPRQGGLSGNTIYF
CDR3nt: TGCGCCAGCAGCCCTAGACAGGGAGGGCTCTCTGGAAACACCATATATTTT

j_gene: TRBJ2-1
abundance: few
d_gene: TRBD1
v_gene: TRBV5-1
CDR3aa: CASSPRGIRQFF
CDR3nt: TGCGCCAGCAGCCCCAGGGGGATTCGGCAGTTCTTC

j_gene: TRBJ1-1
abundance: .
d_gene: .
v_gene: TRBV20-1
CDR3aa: CRGMWGNTEAFF
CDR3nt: TGCAGGGGGATGTGGGGGAACACTGAAGCTTTCTTT

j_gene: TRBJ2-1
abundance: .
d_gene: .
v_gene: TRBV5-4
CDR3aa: CASTLNGEQFF
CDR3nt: TGTGCCAGCACCTTAAATGGTGAGCAGTTCTTC

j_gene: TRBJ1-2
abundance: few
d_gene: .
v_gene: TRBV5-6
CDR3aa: CASSLRSGYNGYTF
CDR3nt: TGTGCCAGCAGCCTGCGATCAGGGTACAATGGCTACACCTTC

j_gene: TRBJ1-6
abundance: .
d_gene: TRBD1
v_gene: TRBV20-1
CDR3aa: CSAPGGSYNSPLHF
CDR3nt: TGCAGTGCCCCAGGGGGCTCCTATAATTCACCCCTCCACTTT

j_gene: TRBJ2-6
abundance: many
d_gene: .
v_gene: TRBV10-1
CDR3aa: CASSENGANVLTF
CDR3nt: TGTGCCAGCAGTGAGAATGGGGCCAACGTCCTGACTTTC

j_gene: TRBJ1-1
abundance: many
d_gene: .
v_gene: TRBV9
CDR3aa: CASSAPTSLEAFF
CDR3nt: TGTGCCAGCAGCGCCCCAACTTCGTTAGAAGCTTTCTTT

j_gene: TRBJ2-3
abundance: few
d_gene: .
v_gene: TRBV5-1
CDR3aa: CASSLVDSSGTQYF
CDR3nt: TGCGCCAGCAGCTTGGTTGACTCCTCGGGTACGCAGTATTTT

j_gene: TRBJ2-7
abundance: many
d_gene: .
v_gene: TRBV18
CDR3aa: CASSPAGSYEQYF
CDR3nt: TGCGCCAGCAGCCCCGCGGGCTCCTACGAGCAGTACTTC

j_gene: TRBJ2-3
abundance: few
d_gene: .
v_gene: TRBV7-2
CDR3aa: CASSPGIGGGTQYF
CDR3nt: TGTGCCAGCAGCCCAGGGATCGGGGGTGGTACGCAGTATTTT

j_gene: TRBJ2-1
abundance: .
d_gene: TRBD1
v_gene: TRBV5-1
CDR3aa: CASRQGGDNEQFF
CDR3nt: TGCGCCAGCAGACAGGGGGGTGACAATGAGCAGTTCTTC

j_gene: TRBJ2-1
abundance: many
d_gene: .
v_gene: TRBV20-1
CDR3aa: CSARTRRDRSYNEQFF
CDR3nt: TGCAGTGCTAGAACCCGGCGGGACCGCTCCTACAATGAGCAGTTCTTC

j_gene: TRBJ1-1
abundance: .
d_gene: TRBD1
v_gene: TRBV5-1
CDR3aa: CASSLGMGQGTTEAFF
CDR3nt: TGCGCCAGCAGCTTGGGTATGGGACAGGGGACCACTGAAGCTTTCTTT

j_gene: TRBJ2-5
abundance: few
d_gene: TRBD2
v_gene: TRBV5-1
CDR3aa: CASSLEGLGETQYF
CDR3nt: TGCGCCAGCAGCTTGGAGGGACTAGGAGAGACCCAGTACTTC

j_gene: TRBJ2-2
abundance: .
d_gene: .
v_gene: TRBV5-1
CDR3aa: CASSSFVTGGWTGELFF
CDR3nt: TGCGCCAGCAGCTCTTTTGTTACCGGGGGATGGACCGGGGAGCTGTTTTTT